This TCR beta chain was found in a study of T cells in Graves' hyperthyroidism and ophthalmopathy. Study findings and constraints: In blood, most of the thyroid clonotypes expanded above 0.001 were also present.

The CDR3 length is 14 residues. V lost 8 bases, J lost 5 bases, and 12 bases stayed unmatched. This clonotype was seen only a few times. Its antigen is currently unknown. RNA transcripts gave rise to amplified TCR beta CDR3 regions. The HTBI primer set drove a first-round RT-PCR of the TCR CDR3. TCRdb ran MiXCR on the multiplex PCR reads and lists one entry per CDR3 protein. The sample holds about 360,000 distinct CDR3 sequences, around 25% seen once. The V gene is TRBV12-3 or TRBV12-4, the J gene TRBJ2-7; 7 bases line up with TRBD1. Sequencing input: blood. The TCR sequence derives from a middle-aged man with Graves' hyperthyroidism. CDR3 sequence (DNA): TGTGCCAGCTGCCACCGGGACAGTTATCACGAGCAGTACTTC. Its translation: CASCHRDSYHEQYF.